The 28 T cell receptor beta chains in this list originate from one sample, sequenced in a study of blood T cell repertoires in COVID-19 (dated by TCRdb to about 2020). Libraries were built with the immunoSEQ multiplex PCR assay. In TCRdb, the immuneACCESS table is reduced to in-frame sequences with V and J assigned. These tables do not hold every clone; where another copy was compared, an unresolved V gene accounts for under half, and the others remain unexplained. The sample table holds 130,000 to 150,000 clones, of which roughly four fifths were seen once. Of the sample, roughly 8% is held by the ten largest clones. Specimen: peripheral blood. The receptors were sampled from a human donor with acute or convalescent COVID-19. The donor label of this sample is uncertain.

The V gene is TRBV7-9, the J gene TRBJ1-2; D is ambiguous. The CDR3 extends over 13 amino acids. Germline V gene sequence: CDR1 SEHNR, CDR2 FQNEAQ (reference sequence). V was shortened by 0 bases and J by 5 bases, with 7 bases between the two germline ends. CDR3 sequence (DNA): TGTGCCAGCAGCTTAGCGACGGGATATGGCTACACCTTC. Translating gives CASSLATGYGYTF.

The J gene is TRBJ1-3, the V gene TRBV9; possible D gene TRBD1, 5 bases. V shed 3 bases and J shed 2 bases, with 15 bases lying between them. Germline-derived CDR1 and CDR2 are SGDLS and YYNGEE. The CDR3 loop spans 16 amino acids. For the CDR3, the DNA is TGTGCCAGCAGCGACCCACGGGGGGAGGCTGGAAACACCATATATTTT. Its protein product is CASSDPRGEAGNTIYF. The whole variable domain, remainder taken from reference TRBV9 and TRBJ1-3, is DSGVTQTPKHLITATGQRVTLRCSPRSGDLSVYWYQQSLDQGLQFLIQYYNGEERAKGNILERFSAQQFPDLHSELNLSSLELGDSALYFCASSDPRGEAGNTIYFGEGSWLTVV.

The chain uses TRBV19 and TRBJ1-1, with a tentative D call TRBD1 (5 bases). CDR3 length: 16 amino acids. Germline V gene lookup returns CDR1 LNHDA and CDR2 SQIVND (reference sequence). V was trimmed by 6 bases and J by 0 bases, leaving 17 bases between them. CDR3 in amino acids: CASSMGRGGLNTEAFF. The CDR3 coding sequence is TGTGCCAGTAGCATGGGGCGGGGCGGATTGAACACTGAAGCTTTCTTT. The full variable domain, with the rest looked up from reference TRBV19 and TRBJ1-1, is DGGITQSPKYLFRKEGQNVTLSCEQNLNHDAMYWYRQDPGQGLRLIYYSQIVNDFQKGDIAEGYSVSREKKESFPLTVTSAQKNPTAFYLCASSMGRGGLNTEAFFGQGTRLTVV.

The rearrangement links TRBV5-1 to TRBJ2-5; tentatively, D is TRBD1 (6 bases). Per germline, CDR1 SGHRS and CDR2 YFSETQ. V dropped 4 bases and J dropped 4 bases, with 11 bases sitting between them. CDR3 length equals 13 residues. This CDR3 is CASSEGDGETQYF. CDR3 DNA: TGCGCCAGCAGCGAGGGGGATGGAGAGACCCAGTACTTC.

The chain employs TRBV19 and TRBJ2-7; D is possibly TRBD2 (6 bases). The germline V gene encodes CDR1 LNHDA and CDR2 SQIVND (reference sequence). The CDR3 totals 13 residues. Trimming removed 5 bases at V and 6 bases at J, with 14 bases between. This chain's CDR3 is CASSPDASAEQYV. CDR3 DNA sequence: TGTGCCAGTAGTCCTGATGCTAGCGCCGAGCAGTACGTC.

CDR3 coding DNA: TGTGCCAGCAATCCTAGCGGGGGGGCCTACAATGAGCAGTTCTTC. This translates into CASNPSGGAYNEQFF. The chain couples TRBV2 to TRBJ2-1; TRBD2 matches 12 bases. Per germline, CDR1 SNHLY and CDR2 FYNNEI. Germline trimming cut 7 bases from V and 2 bases from J; bases unmatched to any gene: 3. The CDR3 loop spans 15 amino acids. Full variable domain (missing parts from reference TRBV2 and TRBJ2-1): EPEVTQTPSHQVTQMGQEVILRCVPISNHLYFYWYRQILGQKVEFLVSFYNNEISEKSEIFDDQFSVERPDGSNFTLKIRSTKLEDSAMYFCASNPSGGAYNEQFFGPGTRLTVL.

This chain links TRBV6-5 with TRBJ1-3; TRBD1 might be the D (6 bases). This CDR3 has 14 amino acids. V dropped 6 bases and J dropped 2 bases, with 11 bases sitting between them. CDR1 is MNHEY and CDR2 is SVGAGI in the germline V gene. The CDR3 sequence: CASRAGATGNTIYF. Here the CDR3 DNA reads TGTGCCAGCAGGGCGGGGGCTACTGGAAACACCATATATTTT.

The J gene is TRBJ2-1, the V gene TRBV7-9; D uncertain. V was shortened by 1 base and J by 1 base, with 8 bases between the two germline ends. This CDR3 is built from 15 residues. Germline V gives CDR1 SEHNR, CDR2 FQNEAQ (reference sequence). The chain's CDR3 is CASSLGTESYNEQFF. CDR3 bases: TGTGCCAGCAGCTTAGGAACGGAGTCCTACAATGAGCAGTTCTTC.

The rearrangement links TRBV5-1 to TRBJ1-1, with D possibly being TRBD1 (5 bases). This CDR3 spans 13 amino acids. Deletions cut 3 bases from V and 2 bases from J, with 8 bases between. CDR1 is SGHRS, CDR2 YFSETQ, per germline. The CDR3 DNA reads TGCGCCAGCAGCTACGACAGCAACACTGAAGCTTTCTTT. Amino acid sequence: CASSYDSNTEAFF.

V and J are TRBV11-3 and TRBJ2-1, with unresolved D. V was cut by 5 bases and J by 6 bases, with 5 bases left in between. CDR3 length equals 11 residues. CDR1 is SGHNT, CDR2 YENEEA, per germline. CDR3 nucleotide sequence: TGTGCCAGCAGCCCCGGCAATGAGCAGTTCTTC. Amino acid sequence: CASSPGNEQFF.

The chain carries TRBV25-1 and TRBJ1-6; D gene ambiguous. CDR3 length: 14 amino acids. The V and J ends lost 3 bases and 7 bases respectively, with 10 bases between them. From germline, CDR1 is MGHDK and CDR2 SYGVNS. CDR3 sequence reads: CASSDSAVNSPLHF. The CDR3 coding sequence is TGTGCCAGCAGTGATTCAGCGGTGAATTCACCCCTCCACTTT.

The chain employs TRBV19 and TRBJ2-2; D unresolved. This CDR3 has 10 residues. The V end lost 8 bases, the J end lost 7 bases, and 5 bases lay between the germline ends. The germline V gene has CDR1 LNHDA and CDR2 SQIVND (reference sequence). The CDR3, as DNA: TGTGCCAGTTGGAGCGGGGAGCTGTTTTTT. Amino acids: CASWSGELFF.

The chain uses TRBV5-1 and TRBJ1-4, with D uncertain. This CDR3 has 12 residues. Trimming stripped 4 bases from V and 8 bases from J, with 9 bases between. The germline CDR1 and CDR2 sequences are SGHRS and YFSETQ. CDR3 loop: CASSLPGEKLFF. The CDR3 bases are TGCGCCAGCAGCCTACCGGGGGAAAAACTGTTTTTT.

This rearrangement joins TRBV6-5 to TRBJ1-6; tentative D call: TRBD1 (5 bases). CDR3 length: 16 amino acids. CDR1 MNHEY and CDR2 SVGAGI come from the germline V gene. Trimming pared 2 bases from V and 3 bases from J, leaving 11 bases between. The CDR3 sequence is CASSYGGDFYNSPLHF. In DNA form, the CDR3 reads TGTGCCAGCAGTTACGGGGGGGACTTCTATAATTCACCCCTCCACTTT.

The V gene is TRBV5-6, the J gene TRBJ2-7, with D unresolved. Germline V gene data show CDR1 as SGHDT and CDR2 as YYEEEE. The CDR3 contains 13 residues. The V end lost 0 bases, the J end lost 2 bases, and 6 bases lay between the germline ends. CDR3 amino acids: CASSLGRTYEQYV. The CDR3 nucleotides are TGTGCCAGCAGCTTGGGGAGAACCTACGAGCAGTACGTC.

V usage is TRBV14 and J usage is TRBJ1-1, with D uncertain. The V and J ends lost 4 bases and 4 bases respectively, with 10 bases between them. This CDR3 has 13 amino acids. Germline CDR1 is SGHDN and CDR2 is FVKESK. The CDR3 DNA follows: TGTGCCAGCAGCCCCGGACTGGCCACTGAAGCTTTCTTT. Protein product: CASSPGLATEAFF.

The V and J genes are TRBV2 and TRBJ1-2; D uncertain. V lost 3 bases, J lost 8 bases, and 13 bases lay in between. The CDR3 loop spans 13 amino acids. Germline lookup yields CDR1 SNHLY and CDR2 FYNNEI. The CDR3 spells CASSDRSPGGYTF. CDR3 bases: TGTGCCAGCAGTGACAGGTCTCCTGGGGGCTACACCTTC.

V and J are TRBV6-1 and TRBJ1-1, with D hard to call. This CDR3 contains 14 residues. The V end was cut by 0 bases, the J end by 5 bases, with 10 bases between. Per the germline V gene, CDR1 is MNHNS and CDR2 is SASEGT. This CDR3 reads CASSEATDETEAFF. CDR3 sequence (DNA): TGTGCCAGCAGTGAAGCTACAGACGAGACTGAAGCTTTCTTT.

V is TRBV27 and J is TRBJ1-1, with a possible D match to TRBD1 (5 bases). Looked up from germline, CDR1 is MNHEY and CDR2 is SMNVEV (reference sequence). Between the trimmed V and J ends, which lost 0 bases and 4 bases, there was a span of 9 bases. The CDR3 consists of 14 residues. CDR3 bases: TGTGCCAGCAGTTTATCAAGGGGTATCACTGAAGCTTTCTTT. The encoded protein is CASSLSRGITEAFF.

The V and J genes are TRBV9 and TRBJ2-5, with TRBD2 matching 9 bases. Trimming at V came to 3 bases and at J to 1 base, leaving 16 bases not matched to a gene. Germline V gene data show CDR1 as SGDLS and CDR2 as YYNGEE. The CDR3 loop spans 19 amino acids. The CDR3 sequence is CASSASDRSGGRTQETQYF. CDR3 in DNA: TGTGCCAGCAGCGCCTCCGACCGTAGCGGGGGCCGAACCCAAGAGACCCAGTACTTC.

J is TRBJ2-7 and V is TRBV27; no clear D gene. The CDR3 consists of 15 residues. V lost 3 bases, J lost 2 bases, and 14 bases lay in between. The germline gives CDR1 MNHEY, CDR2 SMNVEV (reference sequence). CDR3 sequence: CASSFFRPGAYEQYF. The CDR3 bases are TGTGCCAGCAGTTTCTTCCGCCCAGGCGCCTACGAGCAGTACTTC.

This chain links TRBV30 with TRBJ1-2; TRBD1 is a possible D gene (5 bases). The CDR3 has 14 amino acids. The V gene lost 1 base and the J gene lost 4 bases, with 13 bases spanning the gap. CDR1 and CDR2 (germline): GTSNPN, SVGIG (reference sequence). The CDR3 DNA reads TGTGCCTGGAGTGGGGCAAGGGGTTTCTATGGCTACACCTTC. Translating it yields CAWSGARGFYGYTF.

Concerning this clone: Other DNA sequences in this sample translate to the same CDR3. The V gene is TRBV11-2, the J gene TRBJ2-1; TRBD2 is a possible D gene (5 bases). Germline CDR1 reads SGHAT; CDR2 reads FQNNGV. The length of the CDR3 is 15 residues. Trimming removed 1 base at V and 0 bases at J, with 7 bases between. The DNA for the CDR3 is TGTGCCAGCAGCTTAGCCGGGGTCTCCTACAATGAGCAGTTCTTC. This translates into CASSLAGVSYNEQFF.

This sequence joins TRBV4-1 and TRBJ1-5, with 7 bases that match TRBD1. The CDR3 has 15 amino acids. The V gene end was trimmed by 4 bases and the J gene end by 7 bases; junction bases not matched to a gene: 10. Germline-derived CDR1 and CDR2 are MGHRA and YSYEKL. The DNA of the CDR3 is TGCGCCAGCAGCCTCGCCGGACAGGTAGGGCAGCCCCAGCATTTT. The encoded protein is CASSLAGQVGQPQHF.

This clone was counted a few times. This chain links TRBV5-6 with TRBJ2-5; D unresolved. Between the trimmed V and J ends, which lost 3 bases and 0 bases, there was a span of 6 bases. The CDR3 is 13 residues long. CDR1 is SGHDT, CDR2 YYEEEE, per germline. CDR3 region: CASSSQNQETQYF. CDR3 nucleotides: TGTGCCAGCAGCTCCCAGAACCAAGAGACCCAGTACTTC.

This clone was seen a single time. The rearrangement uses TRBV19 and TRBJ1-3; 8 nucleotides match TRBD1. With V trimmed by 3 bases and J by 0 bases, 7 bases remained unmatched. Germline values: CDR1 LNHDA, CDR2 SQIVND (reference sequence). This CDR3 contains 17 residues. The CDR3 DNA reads TGTGCCAGTAGTATGATTAACAGGGGGACCTCTGGAAACACCATATATTTT. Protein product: CASSMINRGTSGNTIYF.

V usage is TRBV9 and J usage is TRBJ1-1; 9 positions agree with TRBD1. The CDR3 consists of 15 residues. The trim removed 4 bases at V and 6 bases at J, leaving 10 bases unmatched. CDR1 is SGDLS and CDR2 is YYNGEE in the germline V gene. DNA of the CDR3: TGTGCCAGCAGCCCCCGGACAGGGGAGGGGGCTGAAGCTTTCTTT. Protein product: CASSPRTGEGAEAFF.

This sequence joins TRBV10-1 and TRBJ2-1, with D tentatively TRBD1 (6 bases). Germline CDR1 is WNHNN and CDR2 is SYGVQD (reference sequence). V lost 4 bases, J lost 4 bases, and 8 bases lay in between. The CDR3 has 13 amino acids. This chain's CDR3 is CASSAGVYNEQFF. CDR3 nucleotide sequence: TGCGCCAGCAGTGCAGGGGTGTACAATGAGCAGTTCTTC.